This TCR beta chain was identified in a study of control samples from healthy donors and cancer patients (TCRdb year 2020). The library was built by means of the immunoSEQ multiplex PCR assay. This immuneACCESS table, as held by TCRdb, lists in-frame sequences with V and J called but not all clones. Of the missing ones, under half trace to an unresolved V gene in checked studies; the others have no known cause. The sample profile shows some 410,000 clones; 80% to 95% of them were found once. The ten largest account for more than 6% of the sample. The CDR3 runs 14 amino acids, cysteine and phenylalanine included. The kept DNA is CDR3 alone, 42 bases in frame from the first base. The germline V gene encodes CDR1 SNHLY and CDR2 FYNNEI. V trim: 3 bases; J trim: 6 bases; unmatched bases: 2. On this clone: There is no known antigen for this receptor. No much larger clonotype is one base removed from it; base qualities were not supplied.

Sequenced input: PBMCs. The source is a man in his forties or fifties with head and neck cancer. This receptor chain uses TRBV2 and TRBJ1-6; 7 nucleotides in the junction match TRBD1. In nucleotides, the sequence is TGTGCCAGCAGTGAGGGGACAGCTAATTCACCCCTCCACTTT. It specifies CASSEGTANSPLHF. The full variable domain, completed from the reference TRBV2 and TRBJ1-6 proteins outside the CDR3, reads EPEVTQTPSHQVTQMGQEVILRCVPISNHLYFYWYRQILGQKVEFLVSFYNNEISEKSEIFDDQFSVERPDGSNFTLKIRSTKLEDSAMYFCASSEGTANSPLHFGNGTRLTVT.